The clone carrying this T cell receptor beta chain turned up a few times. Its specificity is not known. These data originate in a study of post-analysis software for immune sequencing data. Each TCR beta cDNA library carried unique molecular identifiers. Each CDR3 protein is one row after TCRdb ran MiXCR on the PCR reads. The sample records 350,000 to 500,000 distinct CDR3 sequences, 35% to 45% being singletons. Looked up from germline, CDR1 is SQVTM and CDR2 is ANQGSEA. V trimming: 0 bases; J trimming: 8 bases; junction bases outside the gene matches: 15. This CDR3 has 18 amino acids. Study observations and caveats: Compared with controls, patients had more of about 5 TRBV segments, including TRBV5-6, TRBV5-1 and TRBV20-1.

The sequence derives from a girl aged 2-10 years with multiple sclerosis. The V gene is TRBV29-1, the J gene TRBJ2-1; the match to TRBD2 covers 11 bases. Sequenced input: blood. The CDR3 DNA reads TGCAGCGTTGAAGAGGTTAGCGGGAGGGAGTTTCGGGCCGATGAGCAGTTCTTC. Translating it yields CSVEEVSGREFRADEQFF.